The clone carrying this T cell receptor beta chain occurred a few times. Per the germline V gene, CDR1 is SEHNR and CDR2 is FQNEAQ (reference sequence). The CDR3 is 14 amino acids. Trimming removed 7 bases from V and 3 bases from J, with 16 bases in between. The beta constant-region primer was an equimolar mix of two oligonucleotides covering TRBC1 and TRBC2. A 12-nucleotide UMI and the SP2 primer were added to the cDNA 3' end by oligonucleotide ligation. The ligated cDNA underwent four PCR rounds using SP2 and nested alpha and beta constant-region primers. TCRdb used MiXCR to reprocess the UMI-ligation and nested PCR reads, holding one entry per CDR3 protein. This table has around 29,000 distinct CDR3 sequences, roughly 10% appearing once. The data originate from a study of naive and memory T cell subsets. From the second PCR step, alpha and beta chains were amplified apart. CD4+ T cell IFNgamma after overnight CMV lysate exposure gave donor CMV status.

The sample comprised effector memory CD4+ T cells from blood. Subset described: effector memory, CD45RA- CD27-. The source of this sequence is a human donor in good health. V is TRBV7-9 and J is TRBJ2-7, with a weak D call TRBD2 (5 bases). This CDR3 reads CASTTYSGLYEQYF. The CDR3 DNA reads as TGTGCCAGCACGACATACAGCGGACTCTACGAGCAGTACTTC.